Each of the 12 T cell receptor beta chains below was sequenced from the same sample in a study of read filtering for tumor transcriptome and immune sequencing. From about 0.4 ug of RNA, a library with molecular barcoded alpha/delta and beta/gamma adaptors was made. TCRdb re-analysed the reads in MiXCR, keeping a single row per CDR3 protein. The sample records roughly 56,000 distinct CDR3 sequences, nearly 20% being singletons. Sequenced material: a population of CD138-negative cells sorted from bone marrow. The receptors were sampled from a donor at least 40 years old with multiple myeloma.

Note on this clonotype: This clone may be a read error of a much larger clone one base away. J is TRBJ2-7 and V is TRBV5-1; no reliable D call. Germline loops: CDR1 SGHRS, CDR2 YFSETQ. This CDR3 region has 16 residues. In DNA form, the CDR3 reads TGCGCCAGCAGCTTGGACCCCAGGCCAAGCTCCTACAAGCAGTACTTC. Protein: CASSLDPRPSSYKQYF.

This clonotype occurred many times. V is TRBV29-1 and J is TRBJ1-3; weak D call: TRBD1 (5 bases). CDR3 size: 13 residues. CDR1 and CDR2 from the germline V gene are SQVTM and ANQGSEA. Trimming pared 5 bases from V and 4 bases from J, leaving 12 bases between. The CDR3 spells CSVRRDGGNTIYF. CDR3 in DNA: TGCAGCGTTCGCCGGGACGGAGGAAACACCATATATTTT.

The rearrangement uses TRBV20-1 and TRBJ1-2; D unclear. This CDR3 spans 13 amino acids. V was trimmed by 3 bases and J by 2 bases, leaving 10 bases between them. Germline CDR1 DFQATT, CDR2 SNEGSKA (reference sequence). CDR3 nucleotide sequence: TGCAGTGCTAGTAACAGTCAGAACTATGGCTACACCTTC. This gives the protein CSASNSQNYGYTF.

This clonotype was detected ten times or more. The CDR3 sequence: CSVDLSGGYNEQFF. In nucleotides, the CDR3 is TGCAGCGTTGATCTTAGCGGGGGGTACAATGAGCAGTTCTTC. The chain employs TRBV29-1 and TRBJ2-1, with 10 bases lining up with TRBD2. V gave up 3 bases and J gave up 4 bases; unmatched junction bases: 3. The germline gives CDR1 SQVTM, CDR2 ANQGSEA. This CDR3 has 14 residues.

This clonotype occurred a few times. The gene calls are TRBV5-1 and TRBJ1-5, with a possible D match to TRBD1 (6 bases). This CDR3 has 15 amino acids. The V end lost 3 bases, the J end lost 4 bases, and 14 bases lay between the germline ends. CDR1 and CDR2 (germline): SGHRS, YFSETQ. The CDR3 bases are TGCGCCAGCAGCTGGGGCGGGGGGACAAATCAGCCCCAGCATTTT. It codes for CASSWGGGTNQPQHF.

This clonotype was observed many times. This chain uses TRBV21-1 with TRBJ1-6. TRBV21-1 is termed a pseudogene. This CDR3 is built from 16 residues. CDR3 coding DNA: TGTGCCAGCAGCAAAGCTGCCAGCGATTATAATTCACCCCTCCACTTT. Translating gives CASSKAASDYNSPLHF.

Turning to this clonotype: This is likely an artifact of a read error, given a far larger clone one base away. This chain joins TRBV7-8 and TRBJ1-1; D is possibly TRBD1 (5 bases). This CDR3 has 13 amino acids. Trimming shortened V by 2 bases and J by 11 bases, and 15 bases separated the two germline ends. Per the germline V gene, CDR1 is SGHVS and CDR2 is FQNEAQ. The CDR3 region has the DNA TGTGCCAGCAGCTTAAGCGGGGGATGTGAGGCTTTCTTT. It specifies CASSLSGGCEAFF.

About this clonotype: A read error is possible here, since a much larger clone lies one base away. The genes are TRBV6-5 and TRBJ2-3; D may be TRBD1 or TRBD2 (5 bases each). The CDR3 is 14 amino acids. Germline V gives CDR1 MNHEY, CDR2 SVGAGI. CDR3: CAGSPGRLTDTQYF. In DNA, the CDR3 is TGTGCCGGCAGCCCGGGACGGCTCACAGATACGCAGTATTTT.

At least ten counts were recorded for this clonotype. The chain has TRBV10-3 and TRBJ2-2; D gene uncertain. Germline CDR1 is ENHRY and CDR2 is SYGVKD. Trimming stripped 3 bases from V and 6 bases from J, with 5 bases between. The CDR3 covers 12 residues. The CDR3, as DNA: TGTGCCATCAGTGATGGGCCCGGGGAGCTGTTTTTT. It encodes CAISDGPGELFF.

The chain uses TRBV2 and TRBJ1-5; TRBD1 is a possible D gene (5 bases). The germline V gene encodes CDR1 SNHLY and CDR2 FYNNEI. CDR3 size: 13 residues. Trimming removed 6 bases at V and 3 bases at J, with 9 bases between. The CDR3 DNA sequence: TGTGCCAGCAGGGCCAGGGCCAATCAGCCCCAGCATTTT. Its protein is CASRARANQPQHF.

Remarks on this clonotype: A much larger clone differs by one base, so this may be a read error. V is TRBV18 and J is TRBJ2-2, with 8 bases aligning to TRBD2. This CDR3 is built from 15 residues. Germline V gene data show CDR1 as KGHSH and CDR2 as LQKENI. The CDR3 bases are TGTGCCGGCTCACCAGCGGGGGCGAACACCGGGGAGCTGTTTTTT. Translating gives CAGSPAGANTGELFF.

This clonotype was observed once. It may be a read error: a sequence one base away is much more abundant. This chain links TRBV20-1 with TRBJ2-1, with TRBD2 as a possible D gene (6 bases). In germline, CDR1 is DFQATT, CDR2 SNEGSKA (reference sequence). CDR3 size: 11 residues. CDR3 bases: TGCAGTGCTAGGGCACAGGAGATAGCGGTCTTC. As protein: CSARAQEIAVF.